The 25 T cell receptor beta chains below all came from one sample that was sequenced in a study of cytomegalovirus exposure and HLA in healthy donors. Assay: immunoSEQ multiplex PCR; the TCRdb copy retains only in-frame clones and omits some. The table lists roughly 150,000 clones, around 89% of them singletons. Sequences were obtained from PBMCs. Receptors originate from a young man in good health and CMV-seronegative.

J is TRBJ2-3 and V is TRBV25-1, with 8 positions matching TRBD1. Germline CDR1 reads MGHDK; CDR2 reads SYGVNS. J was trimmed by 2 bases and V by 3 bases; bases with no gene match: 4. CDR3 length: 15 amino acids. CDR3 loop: CASSEGQDLTDTQYF. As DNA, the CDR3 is TGTGCCAGCAGTGAGGGACAGGACCTCACAGATACGCAGTATTTT.

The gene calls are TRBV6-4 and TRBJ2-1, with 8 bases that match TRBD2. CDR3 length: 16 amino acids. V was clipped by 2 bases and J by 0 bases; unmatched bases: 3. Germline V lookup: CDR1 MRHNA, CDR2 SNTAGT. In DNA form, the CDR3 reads TGTGCCAGCAGTGACACACTAGCGGCCTCCTACAATGAGCAGTTCTTC. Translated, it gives CASSDTLAASYNEQFF.

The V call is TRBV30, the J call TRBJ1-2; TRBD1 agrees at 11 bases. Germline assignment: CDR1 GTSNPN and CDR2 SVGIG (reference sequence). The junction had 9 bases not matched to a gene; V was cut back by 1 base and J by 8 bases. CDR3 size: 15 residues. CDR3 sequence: CAWSGGQGDWSGYTF. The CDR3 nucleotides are TGTGCCTGGAGTGGGGGACAGGGGGATTGGAGCGGCTACACCTTC.

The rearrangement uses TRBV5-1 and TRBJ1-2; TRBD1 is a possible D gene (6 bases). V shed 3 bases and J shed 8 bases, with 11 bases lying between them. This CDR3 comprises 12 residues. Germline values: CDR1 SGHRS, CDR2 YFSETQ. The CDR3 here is CASSSRTVGYTF. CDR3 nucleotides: TGCGCCAGCAGCTCCCGGACAGTCGGCTACACCTTC. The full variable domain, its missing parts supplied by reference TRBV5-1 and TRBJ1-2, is KAGVTQTPRYLIKTRGQQVTLSCSPISGHRSVSWYQQTPGQGLQFLFEYFSETQRNKGNFPGRFSGRQFSNSRSEMNVSTLELGDSALYLCASSSRTVGYTFGSGTRLTVV.

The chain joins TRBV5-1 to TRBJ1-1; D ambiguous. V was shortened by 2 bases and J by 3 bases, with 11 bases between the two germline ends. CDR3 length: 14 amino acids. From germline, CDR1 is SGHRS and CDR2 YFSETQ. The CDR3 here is CASSFEGFDTEAFF. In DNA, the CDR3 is TGCGCCAGCAGCTTCGAGGGTTTTGACACTGAAGCTTTCTTT. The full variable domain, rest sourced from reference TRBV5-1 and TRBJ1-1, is KAGVTQTPRYLIKTRGQQVTLSCSPISGHRSVSWYQQTPGQGLQFLFEYFSETQRNKGNFPGRFSGRQFSNSRSEMNVSTLELGDSALYLCASSFEGFDTEAFFGQGTRLTVV.

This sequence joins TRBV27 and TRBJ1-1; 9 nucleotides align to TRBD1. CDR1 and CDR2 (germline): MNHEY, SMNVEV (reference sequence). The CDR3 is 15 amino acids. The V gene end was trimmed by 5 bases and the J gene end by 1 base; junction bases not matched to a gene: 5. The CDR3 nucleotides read TGTGCCAGCAGTAAACGGGGACAGGGGAACACTGAAGCTTTCTTT. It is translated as CASSKRGQGNTEAFF.

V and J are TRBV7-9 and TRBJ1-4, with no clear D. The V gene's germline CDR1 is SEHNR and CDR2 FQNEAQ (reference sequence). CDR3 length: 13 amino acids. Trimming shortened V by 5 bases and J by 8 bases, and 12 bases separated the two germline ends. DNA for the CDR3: TGTGCCAGCAGCCTCGTCAACCAGGAAAAACTGTTTTTT. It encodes CASSLVNQEKLFF. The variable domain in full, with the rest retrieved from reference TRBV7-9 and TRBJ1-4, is DTGVSQNPRHKITKRGQNVTFRCDPISEHNRLYWYRQTLGQGPEFLTYFQNEAQLEKSRLLSDRFSAERPKGSFSTLEIQRTEQGDSAMYLCASSLVNQEKLFFGSGTQLSVL.

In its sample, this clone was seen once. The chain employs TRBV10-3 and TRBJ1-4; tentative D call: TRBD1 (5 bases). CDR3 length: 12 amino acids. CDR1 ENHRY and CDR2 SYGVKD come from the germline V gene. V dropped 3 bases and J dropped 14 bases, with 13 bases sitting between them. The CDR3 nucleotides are TGTGCCATCAGTGACGGAGACAGAAACCTGTTTTTT. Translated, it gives CAISDGDRNLFF.

CDR3 region: CAWSARGLGTEAFF. In DNA, the CDR3 is TGTGCCTGGAGTGCCAGGGGATTGGGGACTGAAGCTTTCTTT. V and J are TRBV30 and TRBJ1-1; D is possibly TRBD1 (6 bases). Trimming shortened V by 1 base and J by 5 bases, and 14 bases separated the two germline ends. Germline V gene data show CDR1 as GTSNPN and CDR2 as SVGIG (reference sequence). The CDR3 is 14 amino acids.

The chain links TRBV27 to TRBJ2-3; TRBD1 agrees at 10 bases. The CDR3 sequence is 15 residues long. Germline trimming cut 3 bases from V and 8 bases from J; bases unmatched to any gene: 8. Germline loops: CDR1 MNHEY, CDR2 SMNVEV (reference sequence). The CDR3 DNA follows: TGTGCCAGCAGTTTTTTGGGACAGGGGACGGGTACGCAGTATTTT. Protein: CASSFLGQGTGTQYF.

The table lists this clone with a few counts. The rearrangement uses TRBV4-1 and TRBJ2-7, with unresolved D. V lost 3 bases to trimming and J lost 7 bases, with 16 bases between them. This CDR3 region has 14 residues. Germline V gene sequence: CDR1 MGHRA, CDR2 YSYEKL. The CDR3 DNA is TGCGCCAGCAGCCACCCCCCCTCCCATCGGGAGCAGTACTTC. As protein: CASSHPPSHREQYF.

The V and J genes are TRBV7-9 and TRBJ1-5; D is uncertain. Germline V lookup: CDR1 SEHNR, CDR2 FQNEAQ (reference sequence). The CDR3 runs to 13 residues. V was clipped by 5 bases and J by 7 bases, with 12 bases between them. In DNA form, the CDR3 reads TGTGCCAGCAGCCAGAGGGCGGGACAGCCCCAGCATTTT. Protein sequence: CASSQRAGQPQHF.

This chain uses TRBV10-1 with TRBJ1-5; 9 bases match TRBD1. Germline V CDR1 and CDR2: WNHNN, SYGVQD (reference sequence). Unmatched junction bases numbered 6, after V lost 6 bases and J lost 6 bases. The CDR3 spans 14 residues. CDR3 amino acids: CASRQGAFFQPQHF. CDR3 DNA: TGCGCCAGCAGACAGGGGGCGTTCTTTCAGCCCCAGCATTTT.

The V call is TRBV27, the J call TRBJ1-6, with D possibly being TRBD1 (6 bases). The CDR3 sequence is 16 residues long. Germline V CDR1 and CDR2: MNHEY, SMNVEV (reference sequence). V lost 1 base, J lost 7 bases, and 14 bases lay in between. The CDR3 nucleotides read TGTGCCAGCAGTTTATGGGTAGGGGGAGGGAATTCACCCCTCCACTTT. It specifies CASSLWVGGGNSPLHF.

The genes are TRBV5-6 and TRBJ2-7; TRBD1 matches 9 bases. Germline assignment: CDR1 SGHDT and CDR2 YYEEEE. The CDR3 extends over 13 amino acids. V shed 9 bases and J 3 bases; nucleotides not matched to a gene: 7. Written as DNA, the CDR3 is TGTGCCACGACAGGGGGACGGGGCTACGAGCAGTACTTC. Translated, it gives CATTGGRGYEQYF.

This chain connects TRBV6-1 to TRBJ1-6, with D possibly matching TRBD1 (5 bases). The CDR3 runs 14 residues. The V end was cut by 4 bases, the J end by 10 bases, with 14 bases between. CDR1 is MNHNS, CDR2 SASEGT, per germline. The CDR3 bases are TGTGCCAGCAGTGTCAGGGTATCAGGGTCACCCCTCCACTTT. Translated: CASSVRVSGSPLHF.

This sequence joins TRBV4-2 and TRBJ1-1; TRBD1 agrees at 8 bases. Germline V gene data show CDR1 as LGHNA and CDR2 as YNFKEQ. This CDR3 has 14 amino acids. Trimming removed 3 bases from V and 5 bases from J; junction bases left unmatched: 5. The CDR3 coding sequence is TGTGCCAGCAGCCATGGGACAGGCGGGACTGAAGCTTTCTTT. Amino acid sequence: CASSHGTGGTEAFF.

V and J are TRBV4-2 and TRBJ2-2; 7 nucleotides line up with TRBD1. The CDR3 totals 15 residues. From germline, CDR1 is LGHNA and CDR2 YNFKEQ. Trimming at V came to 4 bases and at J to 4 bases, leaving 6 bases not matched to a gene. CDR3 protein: CASSPPTGITGELFF. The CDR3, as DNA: TGTGCCAGCAGCCCTCCGACAGGGATCACCGGGGAGCTGTTTTTT.

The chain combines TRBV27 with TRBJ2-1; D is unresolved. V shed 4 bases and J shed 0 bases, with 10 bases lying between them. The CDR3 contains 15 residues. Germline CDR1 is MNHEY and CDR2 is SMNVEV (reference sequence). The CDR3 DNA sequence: TGTGCCAGCAGTTCGCCTCACGGCTCCTACAATGAGCAGTTCTTC. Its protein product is CASSSPHGSYNEQFF.

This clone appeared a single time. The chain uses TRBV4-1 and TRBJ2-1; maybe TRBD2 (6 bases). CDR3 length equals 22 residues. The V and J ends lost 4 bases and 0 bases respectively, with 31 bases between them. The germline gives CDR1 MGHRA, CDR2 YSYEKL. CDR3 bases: TGCGCCAGCAGCCCCACCACCGGTGGGGGAGGCGCCACGCGAAGCTCCTACAATGAGCAGTTCTTC. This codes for CASSPTTGGGGATRSSYNEQFF.

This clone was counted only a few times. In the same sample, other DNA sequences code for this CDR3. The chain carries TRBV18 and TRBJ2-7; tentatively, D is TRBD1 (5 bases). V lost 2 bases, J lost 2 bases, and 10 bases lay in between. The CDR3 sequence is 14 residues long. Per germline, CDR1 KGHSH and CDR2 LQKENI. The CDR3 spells CASSPRQGTYEQYV. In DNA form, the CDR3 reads TGTGCCAGCTCACCAAGGCAGGGAACCTACGAGCAGTACGTC.

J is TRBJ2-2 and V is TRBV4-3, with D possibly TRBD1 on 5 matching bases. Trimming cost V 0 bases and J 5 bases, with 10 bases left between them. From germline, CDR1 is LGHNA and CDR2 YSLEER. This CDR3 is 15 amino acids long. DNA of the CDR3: TGCGCCAGCAGCCAAGATCGCGCAGGGACCGGGGAGCTGTTTTTT. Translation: CASSQDRAGTGELFF.

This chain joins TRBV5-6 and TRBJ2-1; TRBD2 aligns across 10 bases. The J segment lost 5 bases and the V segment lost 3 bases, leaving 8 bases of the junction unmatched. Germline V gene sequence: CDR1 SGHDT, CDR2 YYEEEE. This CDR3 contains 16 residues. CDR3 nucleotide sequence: TGTGCCAGCAGCTGGGGGCTAGCGGGGGCTAACAATGAGCAGTTCTTC. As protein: CASSWGLAGANNEQFF.

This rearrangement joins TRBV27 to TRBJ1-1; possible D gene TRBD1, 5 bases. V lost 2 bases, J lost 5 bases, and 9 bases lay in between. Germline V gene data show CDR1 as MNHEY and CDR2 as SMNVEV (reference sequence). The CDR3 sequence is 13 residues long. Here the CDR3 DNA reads TGTGCCAGCAGTTTAGGCCGGGGGACTGAAGCTTTCTTT. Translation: CASSLGRGTEAFF.

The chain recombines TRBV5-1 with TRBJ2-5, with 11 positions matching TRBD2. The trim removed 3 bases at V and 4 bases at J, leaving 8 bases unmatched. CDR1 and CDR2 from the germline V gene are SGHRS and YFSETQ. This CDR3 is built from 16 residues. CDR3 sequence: CASSSVLAGGGETQYF. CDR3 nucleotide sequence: TGCGCCAGCAGCTCGGTCCTAGCGGGAGGAGGAGAGACCCAGTACTTC.